The 3 T cell receptor beta chains presented below share a single source sample, sequenced in a study of cytomegalovirus exposure and HLA in healthy donors. Researchers ran the PCR with 60 Vbeta and 13 Jbeta primers. The data were produced by immunoSEQ multiplex PCR, yet TCRdb's version contains in-frame clones alone and is incomplete. The profile shows 130,000 to 150,000 clones, roughly 80% of them singletons. Sequences were obtained from PBMCs. These receptors came from a man between 35 and 55 years old in good health and CMV-seropositive.

This chain uses TRBV7-2 with TRBJ1-1, with D unresolved. The CDR3 length is 12 residues. V was clipped by 5 bases and J by 5 bases, with 9 bases between them. Germline-derived CDR1 and CDR2 are SGHTA and FQGNSA. Here the CDR3 reads CASSPDITEAFF. As DNA, the CDR3 is TGTGCCAGCAGCCCCGACATTACTGAAGCTTTCTTT.

This rearrangement joins TRBV7-6 to TRBJ2-3; 9 nucleotides line up with TRBD1. The CDR3 is made up of 15 amino acids. V lost 6 bases to trimming and J lost 2 bases; unmatched junction nucleotides: 6. Germline assignment: CDR1 SGHVS and CDR2 FNYEAQ. The CDR3 nucleotides read TGTGCCAGCAGTGGCGGGACAGGGACCACAGATACGCAGTATTTT. This codes for CASSGGTGTTDTQYF.

V usage is TRBV9 and J usage is TRBJ1-1; a possible D gene is TRBD1 (5 bases). Per the germline V gene, CDR1 is SGDLS and CDR2 is YYNGEE. The CDR3 sequence is 15 residues long. Trimming shortened V by 0 bases and J by 1 base, and 10 bases separated the two germline ends. The CDR3 loop is CASSVGQGPNTEAFF. In nucleotides, the CDR3 is TGTGCCAGCAGCGTAGGTCAGGGCCCGAACACTGAAGCTTTCTTT.